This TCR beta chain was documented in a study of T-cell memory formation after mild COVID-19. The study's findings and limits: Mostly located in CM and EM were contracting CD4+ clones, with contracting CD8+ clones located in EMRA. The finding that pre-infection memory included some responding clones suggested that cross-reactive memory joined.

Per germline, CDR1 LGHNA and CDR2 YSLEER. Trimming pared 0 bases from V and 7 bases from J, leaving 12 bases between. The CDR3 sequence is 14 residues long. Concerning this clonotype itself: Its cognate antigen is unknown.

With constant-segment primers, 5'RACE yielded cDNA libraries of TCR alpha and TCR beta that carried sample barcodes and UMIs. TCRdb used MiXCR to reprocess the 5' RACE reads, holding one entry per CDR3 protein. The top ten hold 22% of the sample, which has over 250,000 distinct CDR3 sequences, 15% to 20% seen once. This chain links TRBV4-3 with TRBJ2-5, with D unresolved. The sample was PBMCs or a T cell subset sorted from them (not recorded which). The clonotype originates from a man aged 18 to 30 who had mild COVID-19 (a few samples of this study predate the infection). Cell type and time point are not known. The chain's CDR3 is CASSQEVGPGTQYF. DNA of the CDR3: TGCGCCAGCAGCCAAGAAGTCGGCCCAGGGACCCAGTACTTC.